Presented here are 2 T cell receptor beta chains from one specimen sequenced in a study of Ad26.COV2.S vaccination and SARS-CoV-2 variants. The assay was immunoSEQ multiplex PCR, and TCRdb's table has in-frame clones only and misses some. Of 300,000 to 400,000 clones listed, around 90% are singletons. The treatment is: some 20 received Ad26.COV2.S at low or high dose, single or two shots; about five received placebo; per-sample allocation not given. Sampling was done on day 63 after the first vaccine or placebo injection. The sample consisted of peripheral blood, taken in a trial of Ad26.COV2.S vaccine versus placebo. Receptors originate from a person aged 18-60 years who received the Ad26.COV2.S COVID-19 vaccine or a placebo.

The chain is built from TRBV4-3 and TRBJ2-7; the match to TRBD2 covers 8 bases. V trimming: 4 bases; J trimming: 2 bases; junction bases outside the gene matches: 10. The CDR3 runs to 16 residues. Germline CDR1 reads LGHNA; CDR2 reads YSLEER. Here the CDR3 DNA reads TGCGCCAGCAGCCTGGGGAGTAGCGGGGCTACCTACGAGCAGTACTTC. It codes for CASSLGSSGATYEQYF.

V gene TRBV11-1 combines with J gene TRBJ1-4; D ambiguous. CDR3 length: 15 residues. Germline CDR1 reads SGHAT; CDR2 reads FQDESV (reference sequence). V lost 0 bases and J 7 bases, leaving 12 bases between the germline ends. DNA for the CDR3: TGTGCCAGCAGCTTAGCCCCTGGCGGAGGTGAAAAACTGTTTTTT. It is translated as CASSLAPGGGEKLFF.